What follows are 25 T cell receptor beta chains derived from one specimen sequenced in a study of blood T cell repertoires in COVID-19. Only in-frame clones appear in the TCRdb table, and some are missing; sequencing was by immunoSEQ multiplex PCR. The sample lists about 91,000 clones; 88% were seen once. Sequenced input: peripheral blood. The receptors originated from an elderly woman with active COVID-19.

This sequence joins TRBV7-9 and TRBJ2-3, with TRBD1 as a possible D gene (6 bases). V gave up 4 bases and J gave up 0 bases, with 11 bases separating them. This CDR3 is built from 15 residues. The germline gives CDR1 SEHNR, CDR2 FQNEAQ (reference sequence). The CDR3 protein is CASSSVGASTDTQYF. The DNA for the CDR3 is TGTGCCAGCAGCTCCGTGGGGGCTAGCACAGATACGCAGTATTTT.

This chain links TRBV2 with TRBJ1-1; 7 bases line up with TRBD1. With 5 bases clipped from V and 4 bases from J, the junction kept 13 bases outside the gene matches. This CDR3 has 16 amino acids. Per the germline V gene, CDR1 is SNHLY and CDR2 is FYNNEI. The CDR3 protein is CASSRRIQGRSTEAFF. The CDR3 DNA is TGTGCCAGCAGTCGTCGCATACAGGGGAGAAGCACTGAAGCTTTCTTT.

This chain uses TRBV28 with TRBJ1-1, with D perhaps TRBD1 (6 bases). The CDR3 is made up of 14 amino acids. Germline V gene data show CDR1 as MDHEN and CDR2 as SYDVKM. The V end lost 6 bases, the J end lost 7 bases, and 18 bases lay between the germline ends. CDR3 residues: CASSLPGTIDEAFF. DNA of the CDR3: TGTGCCAGCAGCTTACCTGGGACAATCGATGAAGCTTTCTTT.

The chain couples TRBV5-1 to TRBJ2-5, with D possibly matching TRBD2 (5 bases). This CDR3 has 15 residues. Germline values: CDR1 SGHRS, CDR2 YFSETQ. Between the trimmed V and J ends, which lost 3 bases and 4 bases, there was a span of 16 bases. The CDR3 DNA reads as TGCGCCAGCAGCTACCAGGAACGAGGGTCAGAGACCCAGTACTTC. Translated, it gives CASSYQERGSETQYF.

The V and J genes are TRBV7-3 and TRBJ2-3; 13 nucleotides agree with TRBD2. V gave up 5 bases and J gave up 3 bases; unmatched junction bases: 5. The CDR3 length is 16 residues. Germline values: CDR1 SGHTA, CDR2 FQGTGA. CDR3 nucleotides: TGTGCCAGCAGCCCCGGGACTAGCGGGATTACAGATACGCAGTATTTT. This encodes CASSPGTSGITDTQYF.

The CDR3, as DNA: TGTGCCAGCTCTACGGGGGGCGGGGGGACCCAGTACTTC. Its protein product is CASSTGGGGTQYF. V and J are TRBV28 and TRBJ2-5, with a weak D call TRBD2 (7 bases). Trimming cost V 8 bases and J 7 bases, with 17 bases left between them. CDR3 length: 13 residues. Germline V lookup: CDR1 MDHEN, CDR2 SYDVKM.

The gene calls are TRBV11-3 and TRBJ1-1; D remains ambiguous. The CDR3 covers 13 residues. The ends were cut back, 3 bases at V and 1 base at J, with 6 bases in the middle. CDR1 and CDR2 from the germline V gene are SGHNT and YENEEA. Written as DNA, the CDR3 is TGTGCCAGCAGCTTTTCAGAGAACACTGAAGCTTTCTTT. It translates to CASSFSENTEAFF.

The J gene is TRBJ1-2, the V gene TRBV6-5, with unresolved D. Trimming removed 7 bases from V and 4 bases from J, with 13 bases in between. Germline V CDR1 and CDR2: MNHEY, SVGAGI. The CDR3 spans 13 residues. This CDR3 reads CASNKLAGYGYTF. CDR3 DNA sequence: TGTGCCAGCAACAAATTGGCAGGCTATGGCTACACCTTC.

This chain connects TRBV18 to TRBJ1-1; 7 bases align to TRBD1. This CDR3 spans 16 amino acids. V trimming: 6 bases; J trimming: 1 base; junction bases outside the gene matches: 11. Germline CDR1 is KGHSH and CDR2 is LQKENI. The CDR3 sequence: CASSTRGDGSNTEAFF. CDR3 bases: TGTGCCAGCTCCACCAGGGGGGATGGTTCGAACACTGAAGCTTTCTTT.

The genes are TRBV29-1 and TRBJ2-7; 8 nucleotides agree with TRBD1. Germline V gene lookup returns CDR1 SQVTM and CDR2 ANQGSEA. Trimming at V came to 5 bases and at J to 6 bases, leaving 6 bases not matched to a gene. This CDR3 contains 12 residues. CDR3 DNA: TGCAGCGTTTTCAGCGGACAGGGCGAGCAGTACTTC. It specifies CSVFSGQGEQYF.

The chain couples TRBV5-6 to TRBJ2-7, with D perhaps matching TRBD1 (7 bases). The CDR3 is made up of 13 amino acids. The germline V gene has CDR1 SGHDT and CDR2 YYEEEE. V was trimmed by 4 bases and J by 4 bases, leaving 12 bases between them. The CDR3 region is CASSMQGGYEQYF. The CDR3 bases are TGTGCCAGCAGCATGCAGGGGGGATACGAGCAGTACTTC.

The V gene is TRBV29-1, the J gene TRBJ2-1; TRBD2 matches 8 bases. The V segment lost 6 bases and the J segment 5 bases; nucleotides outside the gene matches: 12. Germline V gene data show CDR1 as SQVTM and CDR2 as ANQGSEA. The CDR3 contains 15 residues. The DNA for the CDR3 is TGCAGCGTCCCGCTTCGGGAGGGCACTAACAATGAGCAGTTCTTC. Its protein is CSVPLREGTNNEQFF.

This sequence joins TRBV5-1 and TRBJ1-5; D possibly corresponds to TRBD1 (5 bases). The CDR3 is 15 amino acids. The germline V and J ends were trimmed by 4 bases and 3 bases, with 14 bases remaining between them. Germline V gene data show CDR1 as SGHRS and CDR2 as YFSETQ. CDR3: CASSPGGSDNQPQHF. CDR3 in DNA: TGCGCCAGCAGCCCCGGGGGGTCGGACAATCAGCCCCAGCATTTT.

This CDR3 reads CASSSLPRGTDTQYF. In DNA form, the CDR3 reads TGTGCCAGCAGCTCCTTGCCCCGGGGGACAGATACGCAGTATTTT. The V gene is TRBV28, the J gene TRBJ2-3; perhaps TRBD2 as D (6 bases). The CDR3 totals 15 residues. V was clipped by 6 bases and J by 3 bases, with 16 bases between them. Germline CDR1 MDHEN, CDR2 SYDVKM.

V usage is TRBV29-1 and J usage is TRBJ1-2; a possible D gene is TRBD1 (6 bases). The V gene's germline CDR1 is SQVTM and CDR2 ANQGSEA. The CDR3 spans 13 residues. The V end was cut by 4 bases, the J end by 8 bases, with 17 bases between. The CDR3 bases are TGCAGCGTTGTAGGGGGAGGGCAGCGAGGCTACACCTTC. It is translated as CSVVGGGQRGYTF.

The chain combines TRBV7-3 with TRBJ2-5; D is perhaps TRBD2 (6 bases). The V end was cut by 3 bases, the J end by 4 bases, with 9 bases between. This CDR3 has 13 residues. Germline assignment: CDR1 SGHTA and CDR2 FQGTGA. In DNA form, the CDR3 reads TGTGCCAGCAGCTTGGACTACTTAGAGACCCAGTACTTC. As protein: CASSLDYLETQYF.

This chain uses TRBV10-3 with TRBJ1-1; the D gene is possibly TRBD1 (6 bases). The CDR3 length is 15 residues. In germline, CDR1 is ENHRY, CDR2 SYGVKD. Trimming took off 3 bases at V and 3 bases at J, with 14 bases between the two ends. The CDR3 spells CAISDPGAGHTEAFF. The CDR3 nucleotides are TGTGCCATCAGTGATCCAGGGGCAGGACACACTGAAGCTTTCTTT.

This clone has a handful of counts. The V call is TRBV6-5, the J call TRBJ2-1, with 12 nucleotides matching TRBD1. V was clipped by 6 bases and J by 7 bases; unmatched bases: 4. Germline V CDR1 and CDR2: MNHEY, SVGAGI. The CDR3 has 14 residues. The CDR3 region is CASSGTGGANEQFF. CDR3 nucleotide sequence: TGTGCCAGCAGCGGGACAGGGGGCGCGAATGAGCAGTTCTTC.

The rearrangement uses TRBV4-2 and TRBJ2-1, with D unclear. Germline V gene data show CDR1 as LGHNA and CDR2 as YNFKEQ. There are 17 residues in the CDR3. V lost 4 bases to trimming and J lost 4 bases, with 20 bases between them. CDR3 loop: CASSPSKTATFYNEQFF. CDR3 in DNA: TGTGCCAGCAGCCCGTCAAAGACTGCCACCTTTTACAATGAGCAGTTCTTC.

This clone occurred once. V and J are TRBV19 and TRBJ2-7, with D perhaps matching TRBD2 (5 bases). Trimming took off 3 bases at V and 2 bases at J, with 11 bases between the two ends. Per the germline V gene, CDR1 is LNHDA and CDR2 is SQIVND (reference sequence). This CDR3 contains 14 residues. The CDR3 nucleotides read TGTGCCAGTAGTATGGTCAGGAGGCCCTACGAGCAGTACTTC. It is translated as CASSMVRRPYEQYF.

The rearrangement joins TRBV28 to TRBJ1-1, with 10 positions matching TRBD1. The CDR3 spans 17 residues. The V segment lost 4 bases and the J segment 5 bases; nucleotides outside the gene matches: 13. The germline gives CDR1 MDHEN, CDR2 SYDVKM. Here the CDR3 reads CASSSIRDRGRGTEAFF. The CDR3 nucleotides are TGTGCCAGCAGTTCCATCCGGGACAGGGGTCGCGGGACTGAAGCTTTCTTT.

DNA of the CDR3: TGTGCCAGCAGCTTCACAGGGGACACTGAAGCTTTCTTT. Residues: CASSFTGDTEAFF. The genes are TRBV7-2 and TRBJ1-1; 7 bases are a match to TRBD1. The germline V gene encodes CDR1 SGHTA and CDR2 FQGNSA. The CDR3 is 13 amino acids. The J segment lost 3 bases and the V segment lost 3 bases, leaving 1 base of the junction unmatched.

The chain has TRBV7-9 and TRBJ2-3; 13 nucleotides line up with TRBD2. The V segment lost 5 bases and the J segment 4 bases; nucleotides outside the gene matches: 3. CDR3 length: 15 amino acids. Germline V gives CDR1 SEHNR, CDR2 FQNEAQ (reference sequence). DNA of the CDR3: TGTGCCAGCAGCATACTAGCGGGAGGGCCAGATACGCAGTATTTT. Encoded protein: CASSILAGGPDTQYF.

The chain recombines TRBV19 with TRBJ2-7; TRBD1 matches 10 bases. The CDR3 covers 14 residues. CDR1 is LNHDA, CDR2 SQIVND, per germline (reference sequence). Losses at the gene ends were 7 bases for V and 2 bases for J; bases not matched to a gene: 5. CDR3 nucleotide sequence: TGTGCCAGTACCGGGACAGGGGACACCTACGAGCAGTACTTC. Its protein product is CASTGTGDTYEQYF.

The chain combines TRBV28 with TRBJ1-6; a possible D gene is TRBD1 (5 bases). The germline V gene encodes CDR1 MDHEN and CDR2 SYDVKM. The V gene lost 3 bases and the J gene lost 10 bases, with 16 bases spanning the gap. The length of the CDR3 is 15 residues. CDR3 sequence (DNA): TGTGCCAGCAGTTTCCCCCAGGGTTTGGGCTCACCCCTCCACTTT. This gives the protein CASSFPQGLGSPLHF.